The T cell receptor beta chain under discussion was sequenced for a study of CD8 T cells in ankylosing spondylitis. Study results and caveats: Disease-linked clones were CD8+ and relatively rare in peripheral blood. What seemed typical of ankylosing spondylitis blood was a TCR beta motif built from under 10 highly homologous variants. In ankylosing spondylitis patients, matched synovial fluid reportedly showed significant enrichment of disease-linked clones.

Comments on this clonotype: Its antigen is still unknown.

The CDR3 runs to 15 residues. The germline CDR1 and CDR2 sequences are SGHDT and YYEEEE. V lost 2 bases to trimming and J lost 4 bases, with 13 bases between them. TCRdb reanalysed the 5' RACE reads using MiXCR and keeps one entry per CDR3 protein. This table holds 250,000 to 300,000 distinct CDR3 sequences, 20% found once. Source material: blood, either unsorted or a sorted T cell fraction (not recorded which). The sequence came from a male donor with ankylosing spondylitis or in good health (not recorded which). The gene calls are TRBV5-6 and TRBJ2-1, with a possible D match to TRBD2 (7 bases). The CDR3 reads CASSFGGAVYNEQFF. The CDR3 DNA follows: TGTGCCAGCAGCTTTGGGGGGGCGGTGTACAATGAGCAGTTCTTC.